This TCR beta chain was captured in a study of T cells in Graves' hyperthyroidism and ophthalmopathy. This clonotype was seen many times. RNA transcripts gave rise to amplified TCR beta CDR3 regions. Carried out on the TCR CDR3, a first-round RT-PCR used the HTBI primer set. TCRdb re-derived calls from the multiplex PCR reads in MiXCR, one entry per CDR3 protein. The table lists more than 650,000 distinct CDR3 sequences, 12% to 15% of them singletons. This CDR3 has 17 residues. V lost 2 bases and J lost 2, with 17 bases in between. Germline CDR1 reads SGHRS; CDR2 reads YFSETQ. This clonotype was sampled from a woman under 30 with Graves' hyperthyroidism. Sequenced sample: blood. The chain couples TRBV5-1 to TRBJ2-1; D not certain. The CDR3 loop is CASSLLLRGPAYNEQFF. CDR3 nucleotide sequence: TGCGCCAGCAGCTTACTACTGCGAGGCCCAGCCTACAATGAGCAGTTCTTC. Full variable domain (remainder filled in from reference TRBV5-1 and TRBJ2-1): KAGVTQTPRYLIKTRGQQVTLSCSPISGHRSVSWYQQTPGQGLQFLFEYFSETQRNKGNFPGRFSGRQFSNSRSEMNVSTLELGDSALYLCASSLLLRGPAYNEQFFGPGTRLTVL.